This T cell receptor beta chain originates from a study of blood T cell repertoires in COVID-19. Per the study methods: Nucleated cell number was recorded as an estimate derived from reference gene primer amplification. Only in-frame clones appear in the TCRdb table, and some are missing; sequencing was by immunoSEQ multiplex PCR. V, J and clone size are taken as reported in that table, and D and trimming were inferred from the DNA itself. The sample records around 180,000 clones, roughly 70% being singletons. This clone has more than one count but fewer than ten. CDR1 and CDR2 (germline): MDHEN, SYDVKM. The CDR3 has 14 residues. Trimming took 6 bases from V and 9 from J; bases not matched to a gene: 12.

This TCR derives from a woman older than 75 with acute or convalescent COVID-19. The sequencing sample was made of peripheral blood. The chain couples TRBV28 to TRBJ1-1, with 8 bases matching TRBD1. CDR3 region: CASSRTGFSSQAFF. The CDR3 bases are TGTGCCAGCAGCCGGACAGGGTTTAGTTCTCAAGCTTTCTTT.